These 26 T cell receptor beta chains were all obtained from the same sample, sequenced in a study of cytomegalovirus exposure and HLA in healthy donors. PCR employed 60 Vbeta and 13 Jbeta primers. Data came from immunoSEQ multiplex PCR; TCRdb stores just in-frame clones and leaves some out. The data contain about 130,000 clones, approximately 8.9% of them singletons. Material: PBMCs. These receptors originate from a woman aged 40 to 50 in good health and CMV-seropositive.

This clone was seen a handful of times. The rearrangement links TRBV2 to TRBJ2-1, with 13 bases identical to TRBD2. CDR1 SNHLY and CDR2 FYNNEI come from the germline V gene. The CDR3 extends over 16 amino acids. With V trimmed by 6 bases and J by 8 bases, 10 bases remained unmatched. The CDR3 protein is CASSPLAGGPSHEQFF. CDR3 coding DNA: TGTGCCAGCAGCCCACTAGCGGGGGGGCCGAGTCATGAGCAGTTCTTC.

V is TRBV6-1 and J is TRBJ2-7; possible D gene TRBD1, 5 bases. Germline CDR1 is MNHNS and CDR2 is SASEGT. This CDR3 has 10 residues. Trimming left V 7 bases short and J 5 bases short, with 6 bases between. The CDR3 region has the DNA TGTGCCAGCACAGGGAACGAGCAGTACTTC. Its protein is CASTGNEQYF.

The rearrangement links TRBV6-5 to TRBJ1-1; D uncertain. V dropped 6 bases and J dropped 0 bases, with 11 bases sitting between them. This CDR3 comprises 14 residues. In germline, CDR1 is MNHEY, CDR2 SVGAGI. CDR3 sequence (DNA): TGTGCCAGCAGCTCCTTTCACATGAACACTGAAGCTTTCTTT. Amino acids: CASSSFHMNTEAFF.

Only a few counts were recorded for this clone. The chain is built from TRBV7-6 and TRBJ2-7; possible D gene TRBD2, 6 bases. The CDR3 is made up of 19 amino acids. Per germline, CDR1 SGHVS and CDR2 FNYEAQ. Trimming shortened V by 1 base and J by 5 bases, and 27 bases separated the two germline ends. The CDR3 is CASSLVPPNPDGGSDEQYF. The CDR3 DNA is TGTGCCAGCAGCTTAGTCCCTCCTAATCCGGACGGGGGAAGTGACGAGCAGTACTTC. The full variable domain, in which reference TRBV7-6 and TRBJ2-7 provide the parts outside the CDR3, is GAGVSQSPRYKVTKRGQDVALRCDPISGHVSLYWYRQALGQGPEFLTYFNYEAQQDKSGLPNDRFSAERPEGSISTLTIQRTEQRDSAMYRCASSLVPPNPDGGSDEQYFGPGTRLTVT.

This clone was recorded a few times. J is TRBJ2-1 and V is TRBV5-4, with 12 bases matching TRBD2. Per germline, CDR1 SGHNT and CDR2 YYREEE (reference sequence). With 2 bases clipped from V and 2 bases from J, the junction kept 5 bases outside the gene matches. The CDR3 sequence is 17 residues long. This chain's CDR3 is CASSFSRTSGAYNEQFF. The CDR3 region has the DNA TGTGCCAGCAGCTTCTCGAGGACTAGCGGGGCCTACAATGAGCAGTTCTTC.

This clone was counted only a few times. This chain joins TRBV5-7 and TRBJ1-5; D gene ambiguous. TRBV5-7 is assigned to the ORF class and has an uncertain function. The V gene lost 2 bases and the J gene lost 0 bases, with 15 bases spanning the gap. The CDR3 is 17 amino acids. CDR3 in amino acids: CASSFEERSDSNQPQHF. DNA of the CDR3: TGTGCCAGCAGCTTTGAGGAGCGAAGCGATAGCAATCAGCCCCAGCATTTT.

J is TRBJ1-2 and V is TRBV19, with a weak D call TRBD1 (6 bases). The CDR3 extends over 13 amino acids. Germline V gives CDR1 LNHDA, CDR2 SQIVND (reference sequence). The V end lost 9 bases, the J end lost 5 bases, and 16 bases lay between the germline ends. The CDR3 DNA sequence: TGTGCCAGCTCAGACAGGTGGGGGTATGGCTACACCTTC. It is translated as CASSDRWGYGYTF. The full variable domain, completed using reference TRBV19 and TRBJ1-2, is DGGITQSPKYLFRKEGQNVTLSCEQNLNHDAMYWYRQDPGQGLRLIYYSQIVNDFQKGDIAEGYSVSREKKESFPLTVTSAQKNPTAFYLCASSDRWGYGYTFGSGTRLTVV.

In this sample, this clone turned up many times. V usage is TRBV7-9 and J usage is TRBJ1-1, with D tentatively TRBD1 (5 bases). Trimming removed 1 base from V and 4 bases from J, with 10 bases in between. This CDR3 contains 14 residues. Germline V gene lookup returns CDR1 SEHNR and CDR2 FQNEAQ (reference sequence). The CDR3 protein is CASSLGGSFTEAFF. DNA of the CDR3: TGTGCCAGCAGCTTAGGGGGCAGCTTCACTGAAGCTTTCTTT.

This clone was seen a handful of times. This chain uses TRBV19 with TRBJ2-5; 7 bases map to TRBD2. After removal of 4 bases from V and 3 bases from J, the junction contained 2 bases not matched to a gene. This CDR3 is 13 amino acids long. Germline CDR1 is LNHDA and CDR2 is SQIVND (reference sequence). The DNA of the CDR3 is TGTGCCAGTAGTAGGCTAGCGGAAGAGACCCAGTACTTC. Encoded protein: CASSRLAEETQYF.

The chain couples TRBV6-6 to TRBJ2-7, with D maybe TRBD1 (5 bases). Germline CDR1 is MNHNY and CDR2 is SVGAGI (reference sequence). This CDR3 has 13 amino acids. The V end lost 6 bases, the J end lost 0 bases, and 9 bases lay between the germline ends. The CDR3 bases are TGTGCCAGCAGCGCAGGGTACTCCTACGAGCAGTACTTC. Translated: CASSAGYSYEQYF.

This clone came up a few times. The chain combines TRBV19 with TRBJ1-1; no definite D call. The CDR3 contains 14 residues. Trimming cost V 2 bases and J 6 bases, with 13 bases left between them. The germline V gene encodes CDR1 LNHDA and CDR2 SQIVND (reference sequence). The CDR3 loop is CASSITEGAPEAFF. The DNA of the CDR3 is TGTGCCAGTAGTATAACTGAGGGAGCCCCTGAAGCTTTCTTT.

J is TRBJ1-1 and V is TRBV29-1; D is undetermined. Germline-derived CDR1 and CDR2 are SQVTM and ANQGSEA. Trimming shortened V by 7 bases and J by 2 bases, and 5 bases separated the two germline ends. The CDR3 extends over 10 amino acids. In DNA form, the CDR3 reads TGCAGCGCCTCTAACACTGAAGCTTTCTTT. It translates to CSASNTEAFF.

The chain employs TRBV19 and TRBJ1-5; no reliable D call. The germline V and J ends were trimmed by 2 bases and 4 bases, with 6 bases remaining between them. The CDR3 extends over 13 amino acids. CDR1 is LNHDA and CDR2 is SQIVND in the germline V gene (reference sequence). CDR3 region: CASSISLNQPQHF. CDR3 DNA sequence: TGTGCCAGTAGTATATCACTAAATCAGCCCCAGCATTTT.

This clone has only a few counts. The rearrangement uses TRBV5-1 and TRBJ2-7, with a tentative D call TRBD1 (6 bases). Looked up from germline, CDR1 is SGHRS and CDR2 is YFSETQ. Trimming removed 2 bases at V and 2 bases at J, with 14 bases between. CDR3 length: 15 residues. CDR3 DNA sequence: TGCGCCAGCAGCTTCGCCGCGACAGGTACCTACGAGCAGTACTTC. Translation: CASSFAATGTYEQYF. The variable domain in full, with the rest retrieved from reference TRBV5-1 and TRBJ2-7, is KAGVTQTPRYLIKTRGQQVTLSCSPISGHRSVSWYQQTPGQGLQFLFEYFSETQRNKGNFPGRFSGRQFSNSRSEMNVSTLELGDSALYLCASSFAATGTYEQYFGPGTRLTVT.

The chain is built from TRBV6-4 and TRBJ2-6; 7 bases align to TRBD1. Trimming removed 6 bases from V and 2 bases from J; junction bases left unmatched: 7. Germline V CDR1 and CDR2: MRHNA, SNTAGT. The CDR3 covers 16 residues. The CDR3: CASRASGGTGANVLTF. Here the CDR3 DNA reads TGTGCCAGCAGAGCGTCAGGGGGAACTGGGGCCAACGTCCTGACTTTC.

In DNA, the CDR3 is TGCAGCGTCCAGGTTTTTTCTGGTGGAAACACCATATATTTT. Translation: CSVQVFSGGNTIYF. The V gene is TRBV29-1, the J gene TRBJ1-3; D ambiguous. CDR3 size: 14 residues. The V end lost 6 bases, the J end lost 3 bases, and 15 bases lay between the germline ends. Looked up from germline, CDR1 is SQVTM and CDR2 is ANQGSEA.

In its sample, this clone was seen once. The V and J genes are TRBV6-6 and TRBJ2-5; 8 bases align to TRBD1. The last part of the DNA fits TRBJ2-7 better; the J call may be wrong. The CDR3 is made up of 13 amino acids. The germline V gene has CDR1 MNHNY and CDR2 SVGAGI (reference sequence). CDR3 nucleotides: TGTGCCAGCAGTTACGGAACAGGGGGCGAGCAGTACTTC. This gives the protein CASSYGTGGEQYF.

The rearrangement joins TRBV6-5 to TRBJ1-6; 8 bases are a match to TRBD1. Germline V gene sequence: CDR1 MNHEY, CDR2 SVGAGI. Germline trimming cut 4 bases from V and 7 bases from J; bases unmatched to any gene: 6. The CDR3 is 15 residues long. CDR3 sequence reads: CASSSGQGGNSPLHF. For the CDR3, the DNA is TGTGCCAGCAGTTCTGGACAGGGAGGCAATTCACCCCTCCACTTT.

The chain is built from TRBV18 and TRBJ2-3; 9 bases align to TRBD1. Germline CDR1 reads KGHSH; CDR2 reads LQKENI. The CDR3 runs 14 residues. The junction had 10 bases not matched to a gene; V was cut back by 10 bases and J by 5 bases. The CDR3 loop is CATQWTGVVDTQYF. As DNA, the CDR3 is TGTGCCACCCAATGGACAGGGGTCGTAGATACGCAGTATTTT.

This clone was observed a few times. J is TRBJ1-2 and V is TRBV5-4; maybe TRBD1 (5 bases). This CDR3 has 13 amino acids. Trimming removed 4 bases from V and 4 bases from J, with 11 bases in between. CDR1 and CDR2 (germline): SGHNT, YYREEE (reference sequence). The CDR3 loop is CASSQDSTYGYTF. In nucleotides, the CDR3 is TGTGCCAGCAGCCAAGACAGCACCTATGGCTACACCTTC.

The V call is TRBV5-4, the J call TRBJ2-5; 11 bases are a match to TRBD2. There are 15 residues in the CDR3. V lost 5 bases to trimming and J lost 4 bases; unmatched junction nucleotides: 7. Germline V lookup: CDR1 SGHNT, CDR2 YYREEE (reference sequence). CDR3 protein: CASSNSGGARETQYF. In nucleotides, the CDR3 is TGTGCCAGCAGTAATAGCGGGGGGGCCCGAGAGACCCAGTACTTC. The variable domain in full, completed from reference TRBV5-4 and TRBJ2-5, reads ETGVTQSPTHLIKTRGQQVTLRCSSQSGHNTVSWYQQALGQGPQFIFQYYREEENGRGNFPPRFSGLQFPNYSSELNVNALELDDSALYLCASSNSGGARETQYFGPGTRLLVL.

This clone has just a few counts. The chain is built from TRBV9 and TRBJ1-2; perhaps TRBD1 as D (5 bases). Germline assignment: CDR1 SGDLS and CDR2 YYNGEE. The CDR3 spans 14 residues. With 1 base removed from V and 7 bases from J, the gap between germline ends came to 14 bases. CDR3 DNA sequence: TGTGCCAGCAGCGTAAGCGGGGGTGGGAGTGGCTACACCTTC. It translates to CASSVSGGGSGYTF.

The rearrangement joins TRBV5-6 to TRBJ2-7, with 7 bases fitting TRBD1. The CDR3 has 13 amino acids. Germline V lookup: CDR1 SGHDT, CDR2 YYEEEE. The trim removed 2 bases at V and 6 bases at J, leaving 5 bases unmatched. For the CDR3, the DNA is TGTGCCAGCAGCTTTGACAGGGATAGCGAGCAGTACTTC. It is translated as CASSFDRDSEQYF. The variable domain in full, completed from reference TRBV5-6 and TRBJ2-7, reads DAGVTQSPTHLIKTRGQQVTLRCSPKSGHDTVSWYQQALGQGPQFIFQYYEEEERQRGNFPDRFSGHQFPNYSSELNVNALLLGDSALYLCASSFDRDSEQYFGPGTRLTVT.

A few counts support this clone. The same CDR3 also results from other DNA sequences found in this sample. V gene TRBV5-1 combines with J gene TRBJ2-3; D possibly corresponds to TRBD1 (6 bases). The CDR3 totals 14 residues. V was cut by 4 bases and J by 2 bases, with 11 bases left in between. Germline V gene lookup returns CDR1 SGHRS and CDR2 YFSETQ. The CDR3 sequence is CASSPGQSTDTQYF. The CDR3 DNA reads TGCGCCAGCAGCCCCGGACAGTCCACAGATACGCAGTATTTT.

The chain has TRBV27 and TRBJ1-4, with D uncertain. Trimming pared 2 bases from V and 2 bases from J, leaving 9 bases between. The CDR3 has 15 residues. CDR1 and CDR2 from the germline V gene are MNHEY and SMNVEV (reference sequence). The DNA of the CDR3 is TGTGCCAGCAGTTTAATCGGTGTGACTAATGAAAAACTGTTTTTT. It encodes CASSLIGVTNEKLFF.

This clone was observed a few times. The genes are TRBV2 and TRBJ1-6, with TRBD1 identical over 7 bases. Trimming took 6 bases from V and 4 from J; bases not matched to a gene: 6. The CDR3 totals 15 residues. Germline assignment: CDR1 SNHLY and CDR2 FYNNEI. CDR3 region: CASRARDSYNSPLHF. The CDR3 DNA is TGTGCCAGCAGGGCCCGGGACAGTTATAATTCACCCCTCCACTTT. Full variable domain (rest looked up from reference TRBV2 and TRBJ1-6): EPEVTQTPSHQVTQMGQEVILRCVPISNHLYFYWYRQILGQKVEFLVSFYNNEISEKSEIFDDQFSVERPDGSNFTLKIRSTKLEDSAMYFCASRARDSYNSPLHFGNGTRLTVT.